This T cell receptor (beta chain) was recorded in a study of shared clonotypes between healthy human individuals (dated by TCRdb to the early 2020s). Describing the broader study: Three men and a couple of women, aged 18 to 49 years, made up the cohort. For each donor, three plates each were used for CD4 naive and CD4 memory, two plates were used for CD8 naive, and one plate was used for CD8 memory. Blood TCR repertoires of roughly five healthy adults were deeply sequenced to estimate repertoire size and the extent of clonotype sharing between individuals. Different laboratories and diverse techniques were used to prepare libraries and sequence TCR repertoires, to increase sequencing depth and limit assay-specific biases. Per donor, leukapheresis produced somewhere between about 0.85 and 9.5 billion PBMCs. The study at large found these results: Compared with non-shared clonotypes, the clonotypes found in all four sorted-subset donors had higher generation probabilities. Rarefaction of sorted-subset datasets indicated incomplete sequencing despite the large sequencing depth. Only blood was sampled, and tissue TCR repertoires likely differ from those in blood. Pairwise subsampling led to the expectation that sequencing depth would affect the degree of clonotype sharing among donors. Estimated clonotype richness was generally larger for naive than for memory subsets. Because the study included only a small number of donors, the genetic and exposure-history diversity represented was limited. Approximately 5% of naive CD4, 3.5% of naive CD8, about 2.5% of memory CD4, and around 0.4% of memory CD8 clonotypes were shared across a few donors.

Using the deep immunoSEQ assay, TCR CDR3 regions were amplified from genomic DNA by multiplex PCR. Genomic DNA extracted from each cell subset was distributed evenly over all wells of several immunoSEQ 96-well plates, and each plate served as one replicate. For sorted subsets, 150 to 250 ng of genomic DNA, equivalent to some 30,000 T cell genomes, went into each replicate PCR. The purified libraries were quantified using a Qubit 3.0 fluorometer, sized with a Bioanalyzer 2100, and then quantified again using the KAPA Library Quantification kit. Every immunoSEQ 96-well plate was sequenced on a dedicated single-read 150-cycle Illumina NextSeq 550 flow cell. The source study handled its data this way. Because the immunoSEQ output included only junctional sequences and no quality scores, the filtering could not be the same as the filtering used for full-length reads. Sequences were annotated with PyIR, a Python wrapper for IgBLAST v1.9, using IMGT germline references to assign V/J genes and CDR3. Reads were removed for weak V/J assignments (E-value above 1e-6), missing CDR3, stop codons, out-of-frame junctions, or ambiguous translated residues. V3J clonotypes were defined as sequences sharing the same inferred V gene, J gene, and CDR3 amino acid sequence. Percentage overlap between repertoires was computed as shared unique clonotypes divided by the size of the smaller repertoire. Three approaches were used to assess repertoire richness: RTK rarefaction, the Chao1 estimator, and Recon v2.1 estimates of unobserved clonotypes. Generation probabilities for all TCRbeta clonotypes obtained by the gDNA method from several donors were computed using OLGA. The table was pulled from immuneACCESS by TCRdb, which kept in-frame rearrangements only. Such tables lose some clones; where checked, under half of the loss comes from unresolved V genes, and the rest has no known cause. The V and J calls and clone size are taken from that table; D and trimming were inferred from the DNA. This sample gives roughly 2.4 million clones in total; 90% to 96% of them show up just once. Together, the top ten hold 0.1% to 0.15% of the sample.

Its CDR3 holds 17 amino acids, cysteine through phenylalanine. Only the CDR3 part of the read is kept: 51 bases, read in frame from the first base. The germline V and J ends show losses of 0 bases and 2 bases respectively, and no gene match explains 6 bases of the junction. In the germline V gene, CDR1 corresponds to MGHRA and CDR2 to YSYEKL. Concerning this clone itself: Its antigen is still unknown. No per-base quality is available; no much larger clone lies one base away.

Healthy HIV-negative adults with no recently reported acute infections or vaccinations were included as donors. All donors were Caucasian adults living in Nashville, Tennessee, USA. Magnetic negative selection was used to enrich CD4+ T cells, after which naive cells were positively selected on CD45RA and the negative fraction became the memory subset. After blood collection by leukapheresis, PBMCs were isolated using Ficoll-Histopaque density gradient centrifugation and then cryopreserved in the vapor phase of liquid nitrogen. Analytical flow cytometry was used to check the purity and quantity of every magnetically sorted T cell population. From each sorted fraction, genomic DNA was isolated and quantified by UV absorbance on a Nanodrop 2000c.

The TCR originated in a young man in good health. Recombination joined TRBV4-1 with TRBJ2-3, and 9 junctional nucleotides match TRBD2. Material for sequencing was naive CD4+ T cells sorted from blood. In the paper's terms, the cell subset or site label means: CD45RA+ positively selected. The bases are TGCGCCAGCAGCCAAGAGTCTCTAGCGGGGAACACAGATACGCAGTATTTT. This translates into CASSQESLAGNTDTQYF.